The 8 T cell receptor beta chains reported below all come from one sample, sequenced in a study of a mutant IDH1 vaccine in newly diagnosed glioma (dated by TCRdb to the early 2020s). According to the study, the label for this sample's time point signals: week 11, during vaccination. Each vaccine dose, consisting of 300 ug of a 20-mer mutant IDH1 peptide in Montanide, was administered subcutaneously with topical imiquimod. The library was built by means of the immunoSEQ multiplex PCR assay. Here the immuneACCESS table is served through TCRdb, limited to in-frame sequences with V and J called. Missing clones are a known gap in these copies; in checked studies unresolved V genes cover under half, and the rest lacks a known reason. The sample includes fewer than 65,000 clones, with roughly 80% observed a single time. Over 4.5% of the sample is held by the ten biggest clonotypes. These receptors lack a known antigen.

Sequencing used PBMCs, obtained from a glioma patient whose treatment included an IDH1 peptide vaccine. Source of these receptors: a man between 50 and 59 years old with glioma.

This sequence joins TRBV7-2 and TRBJ1-6; 10 nucleotides match TRBD1. V trimming: 1 base; J trimming: 12 bases; junction bases outside the gene matches: 9. This CDR3 contains 16 residues. CDR1 and CDR2 (germline): SGHTA, FQGNSA. The CDR3 DNA sequence: TGTGCCAGCAGCTTAGAGGGTTTGGGGACAGGGGTACCCCTCCACTTT. This codes for CASSLEGLGTGVPLHF.

In DNA, the CDR3 is TGTGCCATCAAGGGACAGGACTCCTACGAGCAGTACTTC. It translates to CAIKGQDSYEQYF. The chain is built from TRBV10-3 and TRBJ2-7, with 8 nucleotides matching TRBD1. The CDR3 has 13 amino acids. Germline V gene sequence: CDR1 ENHRY, CDR2 SYGVKD. The J segment lost 0 bases and the V segment lost 7 bases, leaving 2 bases of the junction unmatched.

The rearrangement links TRBV10-3 to TRBJ2-7, with D possibly being TRBD2 (5 bases). V was cut by 3 bases and J by 1 base, with 10 bases left in between. There are 14 residues in the CDR3. Germline V gene sequence: CDR1 ENHRY, CDR2 SYGVKD. The DNA for the CDR3 is TGTGCCATCAGTGAAATGAGGGATTCCTACGAGCAGTACTTC. Its protein product is CAISEMRDSYEQYF.

The V and J genes are TRBV13 and TRBJ2-7, with D perhaps assigned TRBD1 or TRBD2 (5 bases each). The germline V and J ends were trimmed by 5 bases and 3 bases, with 17 bases remaining between them. The CDR3 contains 15 residues. From germline, CDR1 is PRHDT and CDR2 FYEKMQ (reference sequence). The CDR3 reads CASSPPGTPIYEQYF. The CDR3 nucleotides are TGTGCCAGCAGCCCCCCCGGGACGCCGATCTACGAGCAGTACTTC.

The gene calls are TRBV7-2 and TRBJ2-3; 8 nucleotides line up with TRBD1. The germline CDR1 and CDR2 sequences are SGHTA and FQGNSA. J lost 4 bases, V lost 1 base, and 7 bases had no gene match. The CDR3 covers 16 residues. CDR3 residues: CASSLGQGAKADTQYF. DNA for the CDR3: TGTGCCAGCAGCTTAGGTCAGGGGGCGAAGGCAGATACGCAGTATTTT.

The CDR3: CASSPGVGLESEQYF. CDR3 nucleotides: TGTGCCAGCAGCCCAGGGGTGGGACTAGAGAGTGAGCAGTACTTC. The rearrangement joins TRBV27 to TRBJ2-7; TRBD2 matches 8 bases. The CDR3 is 15 residues long. With 6 bases clipped from V and 7 bases from J, the junction kept 14 bases outside the gene matches. The V gene's germline CDR1 is MNHEY and CDR2 SMNVEV (reference sequence).

J is TRBJ2-1 and V is TRBV4-2; D is perhaps TRBD2 (6 bases). Germline loops: CDR1 LGHNA, CDR2 YNFKEQ. The CDR3 has 13 residues. Trimming took 5 bases from V and 10 from J, leaving 15 bases between them. CDR3 sequence reads: CASSTGEINEQFF. CDR3 sequence (DNA): TGTGCCAGCAGCACGGGAGAAATAAACGAGCAGTTCTTC.

This clone was observed a few times. The chain carries TRBV6-1 and TRBJ2-7; tentatively, D is TRBD2 (7 bases). Trimming took off 3 bases at V and 6 bases at J, with 15 bases between the two ends. Germline V gene sequence: CDR1 MNHNS, CDR2 SASEGT. The CDR3 runs to 14 residues. CDR3 DNA sequence: TGTGCCAGCAGTGACGGGGGGCGCCAGGGCGAGCAGTACTTC. It specifies CASSDGGRQGEQYF.